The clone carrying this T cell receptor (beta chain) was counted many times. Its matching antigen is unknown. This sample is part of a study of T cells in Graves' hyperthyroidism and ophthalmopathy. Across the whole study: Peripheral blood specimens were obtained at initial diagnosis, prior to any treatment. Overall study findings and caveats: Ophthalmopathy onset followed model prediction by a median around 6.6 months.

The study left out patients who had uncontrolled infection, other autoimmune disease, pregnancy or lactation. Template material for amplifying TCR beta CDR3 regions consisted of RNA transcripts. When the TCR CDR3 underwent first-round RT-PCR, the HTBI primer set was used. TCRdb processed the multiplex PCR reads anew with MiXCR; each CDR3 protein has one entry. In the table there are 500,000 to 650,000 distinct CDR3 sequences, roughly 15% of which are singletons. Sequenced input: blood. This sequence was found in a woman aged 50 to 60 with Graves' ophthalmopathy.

CDR3 sequence (DNA): TGTGCCAGCAGCTTGGGCGGGAGGGTCACAGATACGCAGTATTTT. It encodes CASSLGGRVTDTQYF. The chain couples TRBV7-3 to TRBJ2-3, with 9 bases that match TRBD2. The CDR3 covers 15 residues. The V gene's germline CDR1 is SGHTA and CDR2 FQGTGA. The V segment lost 3 bases and the J segment 2 bases; nucleotides outside the gene matches: 3.